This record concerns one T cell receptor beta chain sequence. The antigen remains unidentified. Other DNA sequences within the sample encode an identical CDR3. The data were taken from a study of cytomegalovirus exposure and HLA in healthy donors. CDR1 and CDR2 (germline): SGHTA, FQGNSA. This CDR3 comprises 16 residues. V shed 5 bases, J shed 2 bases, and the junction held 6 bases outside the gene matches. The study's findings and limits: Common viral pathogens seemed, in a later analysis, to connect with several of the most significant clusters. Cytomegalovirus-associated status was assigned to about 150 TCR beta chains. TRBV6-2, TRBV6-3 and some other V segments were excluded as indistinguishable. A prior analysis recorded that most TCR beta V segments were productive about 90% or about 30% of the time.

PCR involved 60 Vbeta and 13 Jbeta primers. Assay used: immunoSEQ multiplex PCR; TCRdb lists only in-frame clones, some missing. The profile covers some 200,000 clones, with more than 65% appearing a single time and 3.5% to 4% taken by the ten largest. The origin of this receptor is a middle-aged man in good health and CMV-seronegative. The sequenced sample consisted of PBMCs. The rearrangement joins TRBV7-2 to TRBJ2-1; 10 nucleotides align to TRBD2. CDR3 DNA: TGTGCCAGCAGCCCCCGGACTAGCGGAGCCTACAATGAGCAGTTCTTC. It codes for CASSPRTSGAYNEQFF. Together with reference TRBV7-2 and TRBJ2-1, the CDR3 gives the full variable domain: GAGVSQSPSNKVTEKGKDVELRCDPISGHTALYWYRQSLGQGLEFLIYFQGNSAPDKSGLPSDRFSAERTGGSVSTLTIQRTQQEDSAVYLCASSPRTSGAYNEQFFGPGTRLTVL.